This is a list of T cell receptor beta chains from one sample in a study of blood T cells in healthy people across ages. One entry per CDR3 protein, called by TCRdb with MiXCR from the 5' RACE reads. Here the sample spans about 1.5 million distinct CDR3 sequences, 35% to 45% being singletons. Sequences were obtained from blood. The receptors were sampled from a woman between 18 and 29 years old in good health. The CDR3 runs from the conserved cysteine through the conserved F or W. D genes are given only for firm matches. Clone size is stated in some rows and not others, as once, few, many or a class when expanded.

TRBV25-1	-	-	TRBJ2-2	TGTGCCAGCAGGGGGGCCACCGGGGAGCTGTTTTTT	CASRGATGELFF
TRBV20-1	few	-	TRBJ2-1	TGCAGTGCGGAAAGGCGGGATGGTTACAATGAGCAGTTCTTC	CSAERRDGYNEQFF
TRBV5-1	-	TRBD2	TRBJ2-5	TGCGCCAGCAGCGTCACTAGCGGGGGGATGGAGACCCAGTACTTC	CASSVTSGGMETQYF
TRBV7-2	-	-	TRBJ2-5	TGTGCCAGCAGCAATAGTGAGACCCAGTACTTC	CASSNSETQYF
TRBV11-2	-	TRBD2	TRBJ2-7	TGTGCCAGCAGCCCGAGGGTAGGTAGCGGGAGCGAGCAGTACTTC	CASSPRVGSGSEQYF
TRBV29-1	once	TRBD1	TRBJ1-6	TGCAGCGTGAAACGGACAGGGGAGGATTCACCCCTCCACTTT	CSVKRTGEDSPLHF
TRBV5-6	-	TRBD2	TRBJ2-1	TGTGCCAGCAGCGCAGGACTAGCGGGGGTACGGTTCTTC	CASSAGLAGVRFF
TRBV20-1	few	TRBD2	TRBJ2-3	TGCAGTGGACTTAGCGGGGGGAGGGAGACGCAGTATTTT	CSGLSGGRETQYF
TRBV6-6	-	TRBD2	TRBJ2-4	TGTGCCACCAAACCAGGACAGGCGGGAGGGGGCATTCAGTACTTC	CATKPGQAGGGIQYF
TRBV15	-	-	TRBJ2-7	TGTGCCACCAGCAGAGATCCGAATGGGGGGTACGAGCAGTACTTC	CATSRDPNGGYEQYF
TRBV3-1	once	-	TRBJ1-4	TGTGCCAGCAGCCCGGGTGGCAGTTTAGGCGGGGAACTGTTTTTT	CASSPGGSLGGELFF
TRBV7-2	few	-	TRBJ2-3	TGTGCCAGCAGCTTAGGCCGGACACCTCTTGGGGATACGCAGTATTTT	CASSLGRTPLGDTQYF
TRBV10-3	-	TRBD2	TRBJ2-1	TGTGCCACCGGGAGGGGGACTGAGCAGTTCTTC	CATGRGTEQFF
TRBV3-1	many	-	TRBJ1-2	TGTGCCAGCAGCCAAGGGTGGCAGACTAACTATGGCTACACCTTC	CASSQGWQTNYGYTF